The clone carrying this T cell receptor beta chain was seen many times. Its specificity is unknown. This entry belongs to a study of molecular identifiers for immune sequencing clone quantification. Study-wide points: Beyond 20 RNA copies, clones held over 98% of effector molecules, compared with under 1% in naive cells. Molecules of identical TCR sharing a barcode could underestimate highly expanded clone sizes.

Libraries of bulk TCR were made by previously described methods (with listed TCR primers). TCRdb itself ran the PCR reads through MiXCR, one entry per CDR3 protein. In the table there are 80,000 to 130,000 distinct CDR3 sequences, under 40% of which are singletons. Trimming removed 1 base from V and 2 bases from J; junction bases left unmatched: 5. In germline, CDR1 is SGHVS, CDR2 FQNEAQ. This CDR3 region has 15 residues. CD8+CD4-CCR7+CD45RA+ cells were sorted as naive CD8 T cells. This receptor was obtained from a human donor in good health. Some libraries in this study had Jurkat cell RNA spiked in. The V gene is TRBV7-8, the J gene TRBJ2-7, with TRBD2 identical over 7 bases. Sequencing was carried out using naive CD8+ T cells from blood, with Jurkat cell RNA spiked in. Subset here: FACS-sorted CD8+CD4-CCR7+CD45RA+ naive T cells. Here the CDR3 DNA reads TGTGCCAGCAGCTTAGTAGCGGGCCGACCCTACGAGCAGTACTTC. Translated, it gives CASSLVAGRPYEQYF.